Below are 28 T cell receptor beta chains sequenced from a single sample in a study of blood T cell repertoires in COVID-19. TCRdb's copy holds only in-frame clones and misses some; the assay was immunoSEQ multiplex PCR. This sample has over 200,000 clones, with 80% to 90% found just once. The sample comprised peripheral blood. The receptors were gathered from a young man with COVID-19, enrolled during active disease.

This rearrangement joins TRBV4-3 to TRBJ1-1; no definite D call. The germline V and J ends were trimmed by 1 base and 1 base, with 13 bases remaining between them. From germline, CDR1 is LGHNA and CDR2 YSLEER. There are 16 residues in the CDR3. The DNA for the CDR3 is TGCGCCAGCAGCCAAGTCCGGCAGACTAAGAACACTGAAGCTTTCTTT. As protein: CASSQVRQTKNTEAFF.

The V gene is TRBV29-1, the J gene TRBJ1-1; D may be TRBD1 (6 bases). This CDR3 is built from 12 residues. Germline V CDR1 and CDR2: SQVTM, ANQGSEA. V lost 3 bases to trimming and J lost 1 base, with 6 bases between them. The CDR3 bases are TGCAGCGTTGAGACAGGGAACACTGAAGCTTTCTTT. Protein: CSVETGNTEAFF. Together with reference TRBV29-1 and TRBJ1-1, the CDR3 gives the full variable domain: SAVISQKPSRDICQRGTSLTIQCQVDSQVTMMFWYRQQPGQSLTLIATANQGSEATYESGFVIDKFPISRPNLTFSTLTVSNMSPEDSSIYLCSVETGNTEAFFGQGTRLTVV.

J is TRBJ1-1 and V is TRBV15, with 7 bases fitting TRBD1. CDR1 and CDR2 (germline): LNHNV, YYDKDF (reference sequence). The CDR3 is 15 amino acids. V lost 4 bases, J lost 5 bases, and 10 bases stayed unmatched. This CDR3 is CATSTRDRLGTEAFF. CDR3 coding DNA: TGTGCCACCAGCACCCGGGACAGACTGGGGACTGAAGCTTTCTTT. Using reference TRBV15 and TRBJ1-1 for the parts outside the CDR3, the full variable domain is DAMVIQNPRYQVTQFGKPVTLSCSQTLNHNVMYWYQQKSSQAPKLLFHYYDKDFNNEADTPDNFQSRRPNTSFCFLDIRSPGLGDTAMYLCATSTRDRLGTEAFFGQGTRLTVV.

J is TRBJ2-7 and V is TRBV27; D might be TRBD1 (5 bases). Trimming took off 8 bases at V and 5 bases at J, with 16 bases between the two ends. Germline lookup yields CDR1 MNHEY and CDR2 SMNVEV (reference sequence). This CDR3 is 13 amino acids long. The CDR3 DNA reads TGTGCCAGCTCCGAGACAGTCCCCCACGAGCAGTACTTC. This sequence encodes CASSETVPHEQYF.

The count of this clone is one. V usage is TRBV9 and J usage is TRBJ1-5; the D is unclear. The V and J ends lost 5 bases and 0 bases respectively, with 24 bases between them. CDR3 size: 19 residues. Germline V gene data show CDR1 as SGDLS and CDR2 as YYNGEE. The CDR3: CASRNSSSRRDCSNQPQHF. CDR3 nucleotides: TGTGCCAGCAGAAATAGTAGTAGTAGGCGAGACTGTAGCAATCAGCCCCAGCATTTT. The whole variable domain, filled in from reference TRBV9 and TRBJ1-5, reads DSGVTQTPKHLITATGQRVTLRCSPRSGDLSVYWYQQSLDQGLQFLIQYYNGEERAKGNILERFSAQQFPDLHSELNLSSLELGDSALYFCASRNSSSRRDCSNQPQHFGDGTRLSIL.

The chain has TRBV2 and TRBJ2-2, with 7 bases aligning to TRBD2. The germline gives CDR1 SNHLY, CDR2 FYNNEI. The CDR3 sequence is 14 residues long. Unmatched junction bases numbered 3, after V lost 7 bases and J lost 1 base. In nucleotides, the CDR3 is TGTGCCAGCAAGGGACTACAGAACACCGGGGAGCTGTTTTTT. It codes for CASKGLQNTGELFF.

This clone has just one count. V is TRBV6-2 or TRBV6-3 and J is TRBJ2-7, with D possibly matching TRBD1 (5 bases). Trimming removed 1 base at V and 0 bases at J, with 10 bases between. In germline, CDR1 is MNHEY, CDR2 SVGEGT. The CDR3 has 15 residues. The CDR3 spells CASSYLETASYEQYF. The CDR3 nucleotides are TGTGCCAGCAGTTACTTGGAGACAGCCTCCTACGAGCAGTACTTC.

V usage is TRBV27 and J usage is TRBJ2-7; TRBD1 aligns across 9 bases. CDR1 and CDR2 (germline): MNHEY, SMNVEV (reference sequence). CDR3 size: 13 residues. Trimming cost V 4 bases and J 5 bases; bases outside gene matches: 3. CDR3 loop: CASSWDRVDEQYF. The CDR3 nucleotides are TGTGCCAGCAGTTGGGACAGGGTCGACGAGCAGTACTTC.

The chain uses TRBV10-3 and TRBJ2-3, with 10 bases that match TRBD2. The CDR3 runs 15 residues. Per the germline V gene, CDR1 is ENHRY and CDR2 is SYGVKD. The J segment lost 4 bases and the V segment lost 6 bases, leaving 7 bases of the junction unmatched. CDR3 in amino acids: CAIRPGLASADTQYF. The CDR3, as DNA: TGTGCCATCAGGCCGGGACTAGCGAGCGCAGATACGCAGTATTTT.

CDR3: CASSSSGKPQHF. The CDR3 region has the DNA TGTGCCAGCAGCTCGTCGGGTAAGCCCCAGCATTTT. The chain couples TRBV7-2 to TRBJ1-5; D is unclear. CDR1 and CDR2 from the germline V gene are SGHTA and FQGNSA. V lost 4 bases and J lost 8, with 9 bases in between. The CDR3 spans 12 residues. Variable domain in full (rest from reference TRBV7-2 and TRBJ1-5): GAGVSQSPSNKVTEKGKDVELRCDPISGHTALYWYRQSLGQGLEFLIYFQGNSAPDKSGLPSDRFSAERTGGSVSTLTIQRTQQEDSAVYLCASSSSGKPQHFGDGTRLSIL.

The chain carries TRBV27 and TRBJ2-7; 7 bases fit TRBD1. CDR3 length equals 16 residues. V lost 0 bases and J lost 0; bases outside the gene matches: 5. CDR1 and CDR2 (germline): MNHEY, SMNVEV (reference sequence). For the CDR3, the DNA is TGTGCCAGCAGTTTATCTTTAGGGACAGTCTCCTACGAGCAGTACTTC. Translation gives CASSLSLGTVSYEQYF.

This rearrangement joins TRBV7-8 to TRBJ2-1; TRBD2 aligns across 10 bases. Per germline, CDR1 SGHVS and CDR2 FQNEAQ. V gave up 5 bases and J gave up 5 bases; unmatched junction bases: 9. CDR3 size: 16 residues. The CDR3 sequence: CASSIRLAGNNNEQFF. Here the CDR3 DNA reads TGTGCCAGCAGCATAAGACTAGCGGGCAATAACAATGAGCAGTTCTTC.

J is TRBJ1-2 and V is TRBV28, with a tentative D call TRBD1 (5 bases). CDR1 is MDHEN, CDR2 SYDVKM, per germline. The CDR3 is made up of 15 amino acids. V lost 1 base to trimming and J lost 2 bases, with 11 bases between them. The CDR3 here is CASSLSGRANYGYTF. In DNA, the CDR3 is TGTGCCAGCAGTTTATCGGGCAGGGCCAACTATGGCTACACCTTC.

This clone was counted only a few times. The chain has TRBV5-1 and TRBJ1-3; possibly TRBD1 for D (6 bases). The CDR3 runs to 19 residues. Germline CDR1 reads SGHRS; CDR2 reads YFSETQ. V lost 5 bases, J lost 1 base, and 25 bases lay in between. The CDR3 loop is CASSYTGNLKFESGNTIYF. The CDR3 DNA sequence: TGCGCCAGCAGTTACACAGGGAACCTAAAATTCGAATCTGGAAACACCATATATTTT. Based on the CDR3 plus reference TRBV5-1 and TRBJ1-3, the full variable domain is KAGVTQTPRYLIKTRGQQVTLSCSPISGHRSVSWYQQTPGQGLQFLFEYFSETQRNKGNFPGRFSGRQFSNSRSEMNVSTLELGDSALYLCASSYTGNLKFESGNTIYFGEGSWLTVV.

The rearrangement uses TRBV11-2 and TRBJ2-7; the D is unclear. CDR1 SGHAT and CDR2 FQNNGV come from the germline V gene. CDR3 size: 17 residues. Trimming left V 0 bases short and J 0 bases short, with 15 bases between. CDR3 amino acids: CASSLDVLSYNSYEQYF. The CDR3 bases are TGTGCCAGCAGCTTAGACGTCTTATCGTATAACTCCTACGAGCAGTACTTC.

CDR3 amino acids: CASSFSMNQGWNTEAFF. As DNA, the CDR3 is TGCGCCAGCAGTTTTTCTATGAATCAGGGATGGAACACTGAAGCTTTCTTT. This chain joins TRBV5-1 and TRBJ1-1; tentatively, D is TRBD1 (5 bases). The CDR3 sequence is 17 residues long. Trimming left V 5 bases short and J 1 base short, with 21 bases between. Germline CDR1 reads SGHRS; CDR2 reads YFSETQ.

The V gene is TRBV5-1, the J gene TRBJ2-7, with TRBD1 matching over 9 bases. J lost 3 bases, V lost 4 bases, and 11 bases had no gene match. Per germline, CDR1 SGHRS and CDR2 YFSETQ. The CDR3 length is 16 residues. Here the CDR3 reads CASSTDPPGQGYEQYF. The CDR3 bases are TGCGCCAGCAGCACTGACCCTCCGGGACAGGGCTACGAGCAGTACTTC.

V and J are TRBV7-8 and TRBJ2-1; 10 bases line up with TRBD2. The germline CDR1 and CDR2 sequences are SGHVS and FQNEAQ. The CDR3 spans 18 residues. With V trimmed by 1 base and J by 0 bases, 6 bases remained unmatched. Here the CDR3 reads CASSLGLAGGPSYNEQFF. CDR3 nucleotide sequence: TGTGCCAGCAGCTTAGGGTTAGCGGGAGGCCCCTCCTACAATGAGCAGTTCTTC.

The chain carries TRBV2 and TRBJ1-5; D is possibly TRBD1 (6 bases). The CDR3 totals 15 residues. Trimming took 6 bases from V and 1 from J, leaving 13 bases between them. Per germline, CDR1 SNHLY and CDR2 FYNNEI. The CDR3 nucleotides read TGTGCCAGCAGGGACGGACAGCCGAGCAATCAGCCCCAGCATTTT. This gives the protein CASRDGQPSNQPQHF.

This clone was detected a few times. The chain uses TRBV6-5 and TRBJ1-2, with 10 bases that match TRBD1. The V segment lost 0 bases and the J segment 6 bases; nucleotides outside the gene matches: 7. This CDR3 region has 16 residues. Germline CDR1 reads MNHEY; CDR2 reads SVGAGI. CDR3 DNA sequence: TGTGCCAGCAGTTACTCACTTACGGGACAGGGGAATGGCTACACCTTC. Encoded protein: CASSYSLTGQGNGYTF.

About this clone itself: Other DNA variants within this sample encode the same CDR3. In nucleotides, the CDR3 is TGTGCCAGTAGCCAAACATTGAACACTGAAGCTTTCTTT. Residues: CASSQTLNTEAFF. This rearrangement joins TRBV19 to TRBJ1-1, with D unclear. The CDR3 length is 13 residues. Germline lookup yields CDR1 LNHDA and CDR2 SQIVND (reference sequence). V was pared by 6 bases and J by 0 bases, with 8 bases between.

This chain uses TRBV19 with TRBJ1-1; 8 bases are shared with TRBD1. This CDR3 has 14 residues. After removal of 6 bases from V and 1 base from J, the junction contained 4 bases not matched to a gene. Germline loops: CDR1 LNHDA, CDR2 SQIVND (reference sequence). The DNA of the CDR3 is TGTGCCAGTAGAGCAGGACAGGGGAACACTGAAGCTTTCTTT. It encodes CASRAGQGNTEAFF.

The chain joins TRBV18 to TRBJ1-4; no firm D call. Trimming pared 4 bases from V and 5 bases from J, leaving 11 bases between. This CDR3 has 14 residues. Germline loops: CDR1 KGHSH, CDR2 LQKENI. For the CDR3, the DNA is TGTGCCAGCTCACGCAATGGAGGGAATGAAAAACTGTTTTTT. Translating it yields CASSRNGGNEKLFF.

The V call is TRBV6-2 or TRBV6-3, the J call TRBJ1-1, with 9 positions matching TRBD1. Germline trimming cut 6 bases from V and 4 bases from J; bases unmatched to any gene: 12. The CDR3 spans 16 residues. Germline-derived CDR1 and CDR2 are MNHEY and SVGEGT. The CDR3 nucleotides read TGTGCCAGCAGCCGTCCCGGGACAGGGCTCGTCACTGAAGCTTTCTTT. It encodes CASSRPGTGLVTEAFF.

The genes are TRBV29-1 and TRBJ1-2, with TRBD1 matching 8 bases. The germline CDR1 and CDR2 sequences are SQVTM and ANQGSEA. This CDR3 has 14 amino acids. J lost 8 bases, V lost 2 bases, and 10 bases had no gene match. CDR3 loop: CSVESSGQGLGYTF. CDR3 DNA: TGCAGCGTTGAATCCTCCGGACAGGGCTTAGGCTACACCTTC. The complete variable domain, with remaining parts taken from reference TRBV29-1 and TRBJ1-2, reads SAVISQKPSRDICQRGTSLTIQCQVDSQVTMMFWYRQQPGQSLTLIATANQGSEATYESGFVIDKFPISRPNLTFSTLTVSNMSPEDSSIYLCSVESSGQGLGYTFGSGTRLTVV.

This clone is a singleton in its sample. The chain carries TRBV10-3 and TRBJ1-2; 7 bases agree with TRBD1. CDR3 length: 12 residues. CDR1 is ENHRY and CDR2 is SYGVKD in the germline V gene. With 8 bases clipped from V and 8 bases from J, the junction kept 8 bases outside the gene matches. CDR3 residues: CAIQGGQGGYTF. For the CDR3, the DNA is TGTGCCATCCAGGGGGGTCAGGGAGGCTACACCTTC.

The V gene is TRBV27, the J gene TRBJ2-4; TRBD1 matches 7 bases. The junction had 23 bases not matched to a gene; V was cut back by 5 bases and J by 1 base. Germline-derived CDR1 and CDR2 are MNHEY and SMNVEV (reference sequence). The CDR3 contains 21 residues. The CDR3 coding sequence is TGTGCCAGCAGTACCCGCGGGTCCCGCTCCCGACAGGGTTTGGCCAAAAACATTCAGTACTTC. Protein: CASSTRGSRSRQGLAKNIQYF.

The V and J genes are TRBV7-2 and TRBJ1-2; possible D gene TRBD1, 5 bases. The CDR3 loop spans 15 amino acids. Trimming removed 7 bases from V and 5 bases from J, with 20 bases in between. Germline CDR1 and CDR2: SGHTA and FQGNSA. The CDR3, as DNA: TGTGCCAGCAACCCTCCAAACCCAGACAGATATGGCTACACCTTC. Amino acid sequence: CASNPPNPDRYGYTF.